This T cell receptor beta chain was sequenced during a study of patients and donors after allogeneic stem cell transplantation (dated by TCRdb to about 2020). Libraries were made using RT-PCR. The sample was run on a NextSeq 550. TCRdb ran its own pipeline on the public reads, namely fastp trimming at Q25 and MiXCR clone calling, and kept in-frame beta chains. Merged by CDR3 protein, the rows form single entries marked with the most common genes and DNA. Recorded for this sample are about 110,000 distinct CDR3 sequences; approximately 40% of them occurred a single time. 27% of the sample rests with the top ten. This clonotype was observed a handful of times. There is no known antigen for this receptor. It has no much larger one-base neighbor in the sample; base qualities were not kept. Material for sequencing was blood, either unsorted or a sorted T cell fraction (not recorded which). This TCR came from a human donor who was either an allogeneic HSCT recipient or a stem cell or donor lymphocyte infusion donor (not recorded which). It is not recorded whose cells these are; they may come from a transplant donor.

The CDR3 corresponds to CASSLDGGPQHF. The nucleotide sequence reads as follows: TGTGCCAGCAGTCTGGACGGCGGGCCCCAGCATTTT. The sequence is built from TRBV25-1 and TRBJ1-5; no D gene call is confident. The CDR3 runs 12 residues from the cysteine to the phenylalanine. The read is trimmed to its CDR3 DNA, 36 bases read in frame from base 1. The germline V gene specifies MGHDK as CDR1 and SYGVNS as CDR2. V and J lose 5 bases and 9 bases, and a span of 11 bases separates them.